The text below deals with one T cell receptor (beta chain). Its specificity is not known. Germline-derived CDR1 and CDR2 are LGHNA and YSLEER. CDR3 length: 15 amino acids. V was shortened by 0 bases and J by 2 bases, with 10 bases between the two germline ends. One entry per CDR3 protein, called by TCRdb with MiXCR from the RT-PCR reads. Of a few hundred thousand distinct CDR3 sequences in the sample, about 15% were seen once. The sample is drawn from a study of response to subunit inactivated influenza vaccine. Study-wide points: The study's authors posited that every seasonal influenza vaccination enlists few new T cells.

The material was PBMCs from blood, obtained 11 to 12 days after vaccination. This sequence was found in a man aged 45-65 years who received an inactivated influenza vaccine. This chain connects TRBV4-3 to TRBJ1-2; D is ambiguous. This CDR3 is CASSQDKAKNYGYTF. For the CDR3, the DNA is TGCGCCAGCAGCCAAGATAAGGCGAAGAACTATGGCTACACCTTC.